This T cell receptor (beta chain) was documented in a study of OX40 agonist ivuxolimab in advanced cancers. Regarding the study in general: Ivuxolimab was an agonistic, fully human IgG2 monoclonal antibody directed against OX40 (CD134), a costimulatory receptor. Intravenous ivuxolimab was administered to patients every 2 weeks at six dose levels: 0.01, 0.1, 0.3, 1.5, 3 and 10 mg/kg. Of the approximately 54 patients in dose escalation, some 19 had hepatocellular carcinoma, some 15 had melanoma, 9 had renal cell carcinoma and 9 had head and neck cancer. The dose-escalation cohort was over 70% male with a mean age of about 58 years, ranging from 23 to 79. Patients were allowed to have had prior anti-PD-1, anti-PD-L1 or anti-CTLA-4 therapy, and around 43% of the dose-escalation patients had been treated with checkpoint inhibitors. Partial responses were achieved by three dose-escalation patients, of whom one had hepatocellular carcinoma and two had cutaneous melanoma. Peripheral TCRbeta sequencing was intended to test whether TCR sequence diversity was altered and clonal T-cell expansion was caused by ivuxolimab. The monotherapy dose-escalation portion (N ≈ 56 patients) of the phase I ivuxolimab trial is reported in the paper.

Patients with autoimmune disease history or receiving systemic immunosuppression were excluded from the trial. Peripheral blood for TCR sequencing was drawn from every dose cohort at baseline, at cycle 4 day 1 and at cycle 7 day 1. The samples were taken from a phase I, first-in-human, multicenter, open-label dose-escalation trial of ivuxolimab. Adults with locally advanced or metastatic melanoma, renal cell carcinoma, hepatocellular carcinoma or head and neck squamous cell carcinoma were enrolled in the trial. Before TCR sequencing, CD4+ T cells and CD8+ T cells were sorted from peripheral blood as separate populations. General study outcomes and caveats: Low levels of normalized T-cell clonal expansion were also seen in some patients who did not respond. Partial responders in the 0.1-3.0 mg/kg groups had among the lowest normalized peripheral clonal expansion, especially among CD8+ T cells. The antigen specificity of the peripheral T cells that underwent clonal expansion was not determined. At doses of 0.1 to 3.0 mg/kg, clonal expansion of both CD4+ and CD8+ T cells in blood was seen between baseline and week 6. After ivuxolimab, more expanded clones were found on average in CD8+ T cells than in CD4+ T cells.

Genomic DNA was extracted from sorted cells for sequencing of the TCRbeta CDR3 region. The immunoSEQ Assay was used for sequencing of TCRbeta CDR3 regions. Not all clones reach the TCRdb copy of this immuneACCESS table, which keeps in-frame sequences only. Checked studies attribute under half of the gap to unresolved V genes and leave the rest unexplained. Present in this sample are 90,000 to 100,000 clones, approximately 91% of which were seen just once. The biggest ten clones account for over 0.65% of the sample. A note on this clone: Which antigen it targets is not known. No qualities accompany the bases; no much larger clone lies one base away.

There are 11 amino acids in the CDR3, from cysteine to phenylalanine inclusive. Only the CDR3 portion is preserved as DNA: 33 bases, with reading frame beginning at the first base. The germline V gene (reference sequence) specifies DFQATT as CDR1 and SNEGSKA as CDR2. The V end loses 7 bases and the J end loses 6 bases, and a stretch of 11 bases separates them. This sequence was found in an adult with an advanced solid tumor such as melanoma, head and neck, liver or kidney cancer. This sequence uses TRBV20-1 and TRBJ2-3, with the D gene tentatively TRBD1 or TRBD2, based on 6 matching bases in each. The sample was CD4+ or CD8+ T cells sorted from blood, taken in a trial of the OX40 agonist ivuxolimab. The DNA sequence is as follows: TGCAGTGGAAGGGGGAGGGATACGCAGTATTTT. It specifies CSGRGRDTQYF.